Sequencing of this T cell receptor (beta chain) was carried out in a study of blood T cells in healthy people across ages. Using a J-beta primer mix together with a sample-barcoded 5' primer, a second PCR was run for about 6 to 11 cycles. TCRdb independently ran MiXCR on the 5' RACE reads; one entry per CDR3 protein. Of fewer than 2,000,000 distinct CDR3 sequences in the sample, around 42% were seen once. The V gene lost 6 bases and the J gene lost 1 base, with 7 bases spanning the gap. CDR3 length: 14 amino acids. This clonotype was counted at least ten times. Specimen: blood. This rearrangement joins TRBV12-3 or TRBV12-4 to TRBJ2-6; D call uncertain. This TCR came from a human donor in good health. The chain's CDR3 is CASSPSSGANVLTF. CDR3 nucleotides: TGTGCCAGCAGCCCATCTTCTGGGGCCAACGTCCTGACTTTC.